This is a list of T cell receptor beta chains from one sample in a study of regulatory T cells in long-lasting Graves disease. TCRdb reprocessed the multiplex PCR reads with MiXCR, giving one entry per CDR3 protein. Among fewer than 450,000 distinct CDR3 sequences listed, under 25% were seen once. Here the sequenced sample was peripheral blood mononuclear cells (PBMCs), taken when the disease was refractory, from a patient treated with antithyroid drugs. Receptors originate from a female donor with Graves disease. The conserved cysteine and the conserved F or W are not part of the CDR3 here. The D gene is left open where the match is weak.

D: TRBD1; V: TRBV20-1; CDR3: SALPGGYGYT
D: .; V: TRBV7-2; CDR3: ASSQGGDSGDEQY
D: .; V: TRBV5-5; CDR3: ASSLDLGQYGYT
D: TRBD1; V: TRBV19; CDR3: ASRGQGIIGNQPQH
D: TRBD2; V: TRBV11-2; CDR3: ASSKTRQRGYTGELF
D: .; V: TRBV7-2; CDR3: ASREGTAEKLF
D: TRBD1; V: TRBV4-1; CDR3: ASSQDGDRNGYT
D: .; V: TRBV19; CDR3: ASSIPGPTGAF
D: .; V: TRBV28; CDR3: ASIGGRAFSYT
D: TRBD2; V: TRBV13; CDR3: GSSPGLGAVEQY
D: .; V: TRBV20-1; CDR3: SVDVVGSLETQY
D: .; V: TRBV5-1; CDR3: ASSLAWGPGELF
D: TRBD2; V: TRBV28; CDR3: ASSPGGTSGYEQY
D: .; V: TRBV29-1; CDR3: SVAAGQRSYT
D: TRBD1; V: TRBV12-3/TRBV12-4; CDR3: ASRQGQDYQPQH
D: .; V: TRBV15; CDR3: ATSRGGKQMNTEAF
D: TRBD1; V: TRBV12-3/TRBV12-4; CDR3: ASGRQGPEAF
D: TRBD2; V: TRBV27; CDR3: ASSLSTSGTTGELF
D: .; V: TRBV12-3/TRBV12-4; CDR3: ASSFDSSYNSPLH
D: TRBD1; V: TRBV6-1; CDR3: ASRQPGQGTDTQY
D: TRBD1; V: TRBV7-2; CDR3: ASSSTGTGEQY
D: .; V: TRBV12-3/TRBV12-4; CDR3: ASSLGQVGSYNEQF
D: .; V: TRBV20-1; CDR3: SARVGSEQF